Below, one T cell receptor beta chain is given with its context. Assay used: immunoSEQ multiplex PCR; TCRdb lists only in-frame clones, some missing. This sample has under 300,000 clones, with 65% to 90% found just once. The CDR3 extends over 15 amino acids. Germline V lookup: CDR1 SNHLY, CDR2 FYNNEI. V lost 6 bases, J lost 5 bases, and 16 bases lay in between. These data originate in a study of blood T cell repertoires in COVID-19. Study context: Spain, Italy and the United States supplied samples that represented acute and convalescent COVID-19. PBMCs, B-cell-depleted T cells, or T cells provided the cDNA or gDNA that made up the material.

The source of this sequence is a human donor in a cohort sampled during active COVID-19. The J gene is TRBJ2-2, the V gene TRBV2; D uncertain. Sequenced: peripheral blood. Written as DNA, the CDR3 is TGTGCCAGCAGACGCCGGAGTGTTATAACCGGGGAGCTGTTTTTT. Translation: CASRRRSVITGELFF. The entire variable domain, with the rest obtained from reference TRBV2 and TRBJ2-2, is as follows: EPEVTQTPSHQVTQMGQEVILRCVPISNHLYFYWYRQILGQKVEFLVSFYNNEISEKSEIFDDQFSVERPDGSNFTLKIRSTKLEDSAMYFCASRRRSVITGELFFGEGSRLTVL.